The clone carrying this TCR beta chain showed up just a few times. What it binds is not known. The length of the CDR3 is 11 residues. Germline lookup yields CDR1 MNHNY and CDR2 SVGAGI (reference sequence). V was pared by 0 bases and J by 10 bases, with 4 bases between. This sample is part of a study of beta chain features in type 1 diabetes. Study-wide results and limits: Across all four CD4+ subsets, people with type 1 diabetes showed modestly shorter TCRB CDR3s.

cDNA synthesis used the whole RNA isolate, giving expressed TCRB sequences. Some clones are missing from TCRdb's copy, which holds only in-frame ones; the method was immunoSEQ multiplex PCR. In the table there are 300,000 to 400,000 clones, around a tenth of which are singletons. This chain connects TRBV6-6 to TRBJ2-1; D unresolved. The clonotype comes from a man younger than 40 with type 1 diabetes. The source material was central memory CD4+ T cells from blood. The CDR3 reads CASSYSGEQFF. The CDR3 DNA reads TGTGCCAGCAGTTACTCGGGGGAGCAGTTCTTC.